The T cell receptor beta chain described here comes from a study of blood T cell repertoires in COVID-19. Across the study: Italy, Spain and the United States were the sources of the convalescent and acute COVID-19 samples. T cells, B-cell-depleted T cells, or PBMCs provided the cDNA or gDNA that served as material.

In the source study's methods: Reference gene primer amplification yielded estimated nucleated cell counts. Method: immunoSEQ multiplex PCR; TCRdb's copy keeps in-frame clones and lacks some. For V, J and clone size, that table is used; D and trimming come from the DNA. The sample lists 150,000 to 180,000 clones, roughly 78% seen once, with approximately 1.8% in the top ten. Trimming left V 3 bases short and J 8 bases short, with 8 bases between. This CDR3 comprises 12 residues. The germline V gene encodes CDR1 SGHTA and CDR2 FQGNSA. The V and J genes are TRBV7-2 and TRBJ2-1; maybe TRBD2 (6 bases). The receptor comes from a man older than 75 with acute or convalescent COVID-19. Sequenced material: peripheral blood. The CDR3 here is CASSFGGDEQFF. In DNA form, the CDR3 reads TGTGCCAGCAGCTTTGGAGGGGATGAGCAGTTCTTC.